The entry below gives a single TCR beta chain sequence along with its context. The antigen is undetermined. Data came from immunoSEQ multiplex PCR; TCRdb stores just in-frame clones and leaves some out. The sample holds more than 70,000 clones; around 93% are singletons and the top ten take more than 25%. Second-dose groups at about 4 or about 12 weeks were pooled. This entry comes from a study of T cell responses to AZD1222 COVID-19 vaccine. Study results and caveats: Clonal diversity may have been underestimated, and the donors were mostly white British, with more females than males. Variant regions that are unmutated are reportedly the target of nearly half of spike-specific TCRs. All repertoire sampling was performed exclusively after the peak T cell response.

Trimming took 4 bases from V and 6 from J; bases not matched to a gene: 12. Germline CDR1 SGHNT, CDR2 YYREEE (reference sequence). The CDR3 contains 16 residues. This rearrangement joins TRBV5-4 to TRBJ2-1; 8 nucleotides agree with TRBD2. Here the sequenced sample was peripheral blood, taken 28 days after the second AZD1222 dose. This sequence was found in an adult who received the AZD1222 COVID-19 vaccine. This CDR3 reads CASSGLAGSKSNEQFF. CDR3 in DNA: TGTGCCAGCAGCGGCTTAGCGGGAAGTAAGTCCAATGAGCAGTTCTTC.